Presented here are 5 T cell receptor beta chains from one specimen sequenced in a study of T cell changes during pregnancy in multiple sclerosis. TCRdb's copy holds only in-frame clones and misses some; the assay was immunoSEQ multiplex PCR. The sample has under 130,000 clones, roughly nine tenths seen once; the top ten hold 3% to 3.5%. The sequences come from peripheral blood, collected after pregnancy. The receptors shown here come from a female donor with multiple sclerosis, enrolled in a pregnancy study.

The chain has TRBV10-2 and TRBJ2-6; D uncertain. Deletions cut 2 bases from V and 0 bases from J, with 11 bases between. This CDR3 spans 17 amino acids. Per germline, CDR1 WSHSY and CDR2 SAAADI. Here the CDR3 reads CASSEKAGYSGANVLTF. The DNA of the CDR3 is TGCGCCAGCAGTGAGAAGGCAGGATACTCTGGGGCCAACGTCCTGACTTTC.

This clone came up once. The chain has TRBV27 and TRBJ2-1; 7 bases agree with TRBD1. The V gene end was trimmed by 5 bases and the J gene end by 1 base; junction bases not matched to a gene: 2. Per germline, CDR1 MNHEY and CDR2 SMNVEV (reference sequence). The CDR3 extends over 14 amino acids. The CDR3 nucleotides read TGTGCCAGCAGTGCGACAGGGTCCTACAATGAGCAGTTCTTC. Translating gives CASSATGSYNEQFF.

The chain joins TRBV19 to TRBJ1-4; 8 positions agree with TRBD1. The germline V gene has CDR1 LNHDA and CDR2 SQIVND (reference sequence). Unmatched junction bases numbered 7, after V lost 3 bases and J lost 4 bases. This CDR3 is built from 16 residues. The CDR3 reads CASSMDREGYNEKLFF. CDR3 bases: TGTGCCAGTAGTATGGACAGGGAGGGGTATAATGAAAAACTGTTTTTT.

J is TRBJ1-1 and V is TRBV20-1, with 7 nucleotides matching TRBD1. The CDR3 loop spans 11 amino acids. The germline V gene encodes CDR1 DFQATT and CDR2 SNEGSKA (reference sequence). CDR3 sequence: CTQQGITEAFF. For the CDR3, the DNA is TGCACCCAACAGGGGATCACTGAAGCTTTCTTT.

The chain employs TRBV9 and TRBJ2-7, with 7 positions matching TRBD1. This CDR3 spans 15 amino acids. Germline CDR1 SGDLS, CDR2 YYNGEE. J lost 0 bases, V lost 4 bases, and 7 bases had no gene match. In DNA form, the CDR3 reads TGTGCCAGCAGCCGACAGGGTTCGAGCTCCTACGAGCAGTACTTC. It encodes CASSRQGSSSYEQYF.